These T cell receptor beta chains were read from a single sample in a study of post-analysis software for immune sequencing data. Each CDR3 protein is one row after TCRdb ran MiXCR on the PCR reads. The sample contains a few hundred thousand distinct CDR3 sequences, roughly 45% of which appear only once. Sample: blood. The receptors were sampled from a girl aged 10-17 years with multiple sclerosis. CDR3s include the opening cysteine and the closing phenylalanine or tryptophan. A D gene is named only where the DNA matches it firmly. Clone size is given for some rows only: seen once, a few or many times, or a class if the clone is expanded.

>.|once|TRBJ2-1|TRBV29-1
TGCAGCGTCGCAGCCCGAAACTACAATGAGCAGTTCTTC
CSVAARNYNEQFF
>TRBD2|.|TRBJ2-5|TRBV6-5
TGTGCCAGCAGCCGAACGACTAGCGGCCAAGAGACCCAGTACTTC
CASSRTTSGQETQYF
>.|.|TRBJ2-7|TRBV3-1
TGTGCCAGCAGCCAAGATGTGACTAGAGACTACGAGCAGTACTTC
CASSQDVTRDYEQYF
>TRBD1|.|TRBJ2-7|TRBV18
TGTGCCAGCTCACCGCTCCGGGACAGTCCCTACGAGCAGTACTTC
CASSPLRDSPYEQYF
>.|once|TRBJ1-5|TRBV10-3
TGTGCCATCAGTGAGTCGAAGGGCAGAACTAATCAGCCCCAGCATTTT
CAISESKGRTNQPQHF
>TRBD1|.|TRBJ1-1|TRBV29-1
TGCAGCGTTGGGACAGGGGTTCCCACTGAAGCTTTCTTT
CSVGTGVPTEAFF
>.|.|TRBJ1-1|TRBV12-3/TRBV12-4
TGTGCCAGCCTACTAGTGGGAGGCTTGGATACTGAAGCTTTCTTT
CASLLVGGLDTEAFF
>TRBD1|.|TRBJ2-7|TRBV4-1
TGCGCCAGCAGCCATCCCGGGACAGGGACCTCCTACGAGCAGTACTTC
CASSHPGTGTSYEQYF
>.|.|TRBJ2-7|TRBV2
TGTGCCAGCAGGGCCCCAATACTTGCCTACGAGCAGTACTTC
CASRAPILAYEQYF
>.|.|TRBJ2-7|TRBV7-9
TGTGCCAGCAGCTTAGGTGGTTCGGGGGAATCCTACGAGCAGTACTTC
CASSLGGSGESYEQYF